The 9 T cell receptor beta chains presented below share a single source sample, sequenced in a study of blood T cells in healthy people across ages. It was with a sample-barcoded 5' primer and a J-beta primer mix that a second PCR of roughly 7 to 12 cycles was run. TCRdb independently ran MiXCR on the 5' RACE reads; one entry per CDR3 protein. Here the sample spans roughly 1,100,000 distinct CDR3 sequences, 20% to 25% being singletons. The data were also submitted as part of a second study, on T cells of mothers and their children.

Source material: blood. The receptor set was obtained from a girl aged 2-15 years in good health.

The CDR3 loop reads CASSSPGLASSYNEQFF. The CDR3 DNA follows: TGTGCCAGTAGTAGCCCGGGACTAGCGAGCTCCTACAATGAGCAGTTCTTC. This chain connects TRBV19 to TRBJ2-1; 10 bases map to TRBD2. This CDR3 comprises 17 residues. J gave up 0 bases and V 4 bases, and 6 bases lay outside the gene matches. The germline CDR1 and CDR2 sequences are LNHDA and SQIVND (reference sequence).

The rearrangement uses TRBV19 and TRBJ1-2; 8 bases line up with TRBD1. Germline V gives CDR1 LNHDA, CDR2 SQIVND (reference sequence). This CDR3 is built from 16 residues. Trimming cost V 1 base and J 3 bases; bases outside gene matches: 7. CDR3 protein: CASSIVQGARDYGYTF. In nucleotides, the CDR3 is TGTGCCAGTAGTATAGTCCAGGGGGCTAGGGACTATGGCTACACCTTC.

The chain combines TRBV7-9 with TRBJ2-5; D not resolved. CDR1 and CDR2 from the germline V gene are SEHNR and FQNEAQ (reference sequence). The CDR3 spans 13 residues. Trimming took off 6 bases at V and 0 bases at J, with 8 bases between the two ends. The CDR3 is CASRAKYQETQYF. CDR3 DNA sequence: TGTGCCAGCAGGGCAAAGTACCAAGAGACCCAGTACTTC.

This clonotype turned up a few times. The rearrangement uses TRBV9 and TRBJ2-1; 9 nucleotides align to TRBD2. CDR1 and CDR2 (germline): SGDLS, YYNGEE. The V and J ends lost 7 bases and 10 bases, in that order; junction bases with no gene match: 9. The length of the CDR3 is 13 residues. CDR3 nucleotides: TGTGCCAGCGGCGGGACTAGCCCCTGGGAGCAGTTCTTC. Translation gives CASGGTSPWEQFF.

This clonotype has more than one count but fewer than ten. The chain combines TRBV29-1 with TRBJ1-2, with a tentative D call TRBD1 (6 bases). The CDR3 spans 11 residues. The V gene lost 6 bases and the J gene lost 5 bases, with 10 bases spanning the gap. Germline V gives CDR1 SQVTM, CDR2 ANQGSEA. The DNA for the CDR3 is TGCAGCGTCCTTCAGGGGTATGGCTACACCTTC. Amino acids: CSVLQGYGYTF.

The chain employs TRBV4-3 and TRBJ1-5; TRBD1 agrees at 8 bases. Germline values: CDR1 LGHNA, CDR2 YSLEER. V lost 4 bases to trimming and J lost 6 bases; unmatched junction nucleotides: 5. The CDR3 is 14 residues long. The CDR3 DNA is TGCGCCAGCAGCCCCGACAGGGGTGGTCAGCCCCAGCATTTT. Translated: CASSPDRGGQPQHF.

This clonotype was observed at least ten times. The J gene is TRBJ2-7, the V gene TRBV29-1, with TRBD1 identical over 9 bases. Germline CDR1 reads SQVTM; CDR2 reads ANQGSEA. The ends lost 7 bases at V and 3 bases at J; junction bases unmatched: 4. The CDR3 length is 12 residues. CDR3 amino acids: CSGGQGLYEQYF. The CDR3 DNA sequence: TGCAGCGGGGGACAGGGACTCTACGAGCAGTACTTC.

This clonotype appeared a few times. The chain recombines TRBV13 with TRBJ2-5; 9 nucleotides align to TRBD2. The V segment lost 3 bases and the J segment 2 bases; nucleotides outside the gene matches: 7. Germline loops: CDR1 PRHDT, CDR2 FYEKMQ (reference sequence). This CDR3 comprises 16 residues. The CDR3 DNA follows: TGTGCCAGCAGCTTGGCCCCTAGCGGGGTTCAAGAGACCCAGTACTTC. As protein: CASSLAPSGVQETQYF. The full variable domain, its missing parts supplied by reference TRBV13 and TRBJ2-5, is AAGVIQSPRHLIKEKRETATLKCYPIPRHDTVYWYQQGPGQDPQFLISFYEKMQSDKGSIPDRFSAQQFSDYHSELNMSSLELGDSALYFCASSLAPSGVQETQYFGPGTRLLVL.

This clonotype was found many times. The chain joins TRBV7-9 to TRBJ2-2; D remains unclear. The V gene's germline CDR1 is SEHNR and CDR2 FQNEAQ (reference sequence). V gave up 1 base and J gave up 6 bases, with 3 bases separating them. The CDR3 has 12 residues. Here the CDR3 DNA reads TGTGCCAGCAGCTTAGTACCCGGGGAGCTGTTTTTT. It specifies CASSLVPGELFF. Drawing the rest from reference TRBV7-9 and TRBJ2-2, the complete variable domain is DTGVSQNPRHKITKRGQNVTFRCDPISEHNRLYWYRQTLGQGPEFLTYFQNEAQLEKSRLLSDRFSAERPKGSFSTLEIQRTEQGDSAMYLCASSLVPGELFFGEGSRLTVL.